The present entry profiles one T cell receptor (beta chain) with its context. No cognate antigen has been identified for it. Per-base quality was not reported, and no clone a single base away is much larger than it. This specimen belongs to a study of shared clonotypes between healthy human individuals (dated by TCRdb to the early 2020s). With respect to the entire study: Three men and a couple of women, aged 18 to 49 years, made up the cohort. For each donor, three plates each were used for CD4 naive and CD4 memory, two plates were used for CD8 naive, and one plate was used for CD8 memory. To increase sequencing depth and limit assay-specific biases, TCR repertoire library preparation and sequencing were carried out by different laboratories using diverse techniques. Per donor, leukapheresis produced somewhere between about 0.94 and 10 billion PBMCs. To estimate repertoire size and how much clonotype sharing occurs between individuals, the study deeply sequenced the blood TCR repertoires of several healthy adults. Findings and caveats that apply to the study as a whole: About 5% of naive CD4, around 3.6% of naive CD8, 2% to 2.5% of memory CD4, and about 0.4% of memory CD8 clonotypes were shared across several donors. Based on pairwise subsampling, the degree of clonotype sharing among donors was expected to be affected by sequencing depth. Sampling was restricted to blood, and TCR repertoires in tissue are likely to differ from TCR repertoires in blood. Rarefaction of sorted-subset datasets indicated incomplete sequencing despite the large sequencing depth. The small number of donors limited the genetic and exposure-history diversity represented. Compared with non-shared clonotypes, the clonotypes found in all four sorted-subset donors had higher generation probabilities. Naive subsets generally had larger estimated clonotype richness than memory subsets did.

The donors were healthy, HIV-negative adults who had no recently reported acute infections or vaccinations. Every donor was a Caucasian adult residing in Nashville, Tennessee, USA. CD4+ T cells were enriched by magnetic negative selection; naive cells were then positively selected on CD45RA, and the negative fraction formed the memory subset. Blood was collected by leukapheresis, and PBMCs were isolated by Ficoll-Histopaque density gradient centrifugation and then cryopreserved in liquid nitrogen vapor phase. Analytical flow cytometry was used to check the purity and quantity of each magnetically sorted T cell population. Genomic DNA was isolated from each sorted fraction and quantified by UV absorbance on a Nanodrop 2000c. CDR1 is given as MDHEN and CDR2 as SYDVKM, both from the germline V gene. The CDR3 starts with the cysteine, ends with the phenylalanine, and has 14 residues. CDR3 DNA is the only sequence kept; it has 42 bases, read in frame from the first base. The germline ends are 5 bases apart after V is trimmed by 0 bases and J by 3 bases.

Using the deep immunoSEQ assay, TCR CDR3 regions were amplified from genomic DNA by multiplex PCR. For each cell subset, the extracted genomic DNA was distributed evenly across all wells of several immunoSEQ 96-well plates, and each plate served as one replicate. For sorted subsets, each replicate PCR was loaded with approximately 200 ng genomic DNA, equivalent to some 31,000 T cell genomes. Purified libraries were quantified with a Qubit 3.0 fluorometer, sized on a Bioanalyzer 2100, and re-quantified with the KAPA Library Quantification kit. Every immunoSEQ 96-well plate was sequenced on a separate single-read 150-cycle Illumina NextSeq 550 flow cell. The paper's data handling went like this. The immunoSEQ output contained only junctional sequences without quality scores, so filtering could not match that applied to full-length reads. Sequences were annotated with PyIR, a Python wrapper for IgBLAST v1.9, using IMGT germline references to assign V/J genes and CDR3. Reads with weak V/J assignments (E-value above 1e-6), missing CDR3, stop codons, out-of-frame junctions, or ambiguous translated residues were removed. A V3J clonotype was defined by an identical inferred V gene, J gene, and CDR3 amino acid sequence. The percentage overlap between two repertoires was calculated by dividing the number of shared unique clonotypes by the size of the smaller repertoire. Richness of each repertoire was evaluated using RTK rarefaction, the Chao1 estimator, and Recon v2.1 estimates of unobserved clonotypes. For all TCRbeta clonotypes obtained by the gDNA method from a handful of donors, generation probabilities were computed with OLGA. TCRdb re-hosts the immuneACCESS table, in-frame sequences only. Its copies lack some clones; in the studies checked, an unresolved V gene accounts for under half of them, and the cause for the rest is not known. V and J calls and clone size are as listed in that table; D and trimming were resolved from the DNA. In this sample the table shows millions of clones, roughly 94% of which occur a single time. The top ten constitute about 0.13% of the sample.

The specimen was naive CD4+ T cells sorted from blood. This sample's cell subset or site label indicates: CD45RA+ positively selected. The chain couples TRBV28 to TRBJ1-4; TRBD1 is a weak D gene call, 5 bases matching. The clonotype originates from a man in his late teens or twenties in good health. The CDR3 loop reads CASSLWGPNEKLFF. The base sequence is TGTGCCAGCAGTTTATGGGGACCTAATGAAAAACTGTTTTTT.